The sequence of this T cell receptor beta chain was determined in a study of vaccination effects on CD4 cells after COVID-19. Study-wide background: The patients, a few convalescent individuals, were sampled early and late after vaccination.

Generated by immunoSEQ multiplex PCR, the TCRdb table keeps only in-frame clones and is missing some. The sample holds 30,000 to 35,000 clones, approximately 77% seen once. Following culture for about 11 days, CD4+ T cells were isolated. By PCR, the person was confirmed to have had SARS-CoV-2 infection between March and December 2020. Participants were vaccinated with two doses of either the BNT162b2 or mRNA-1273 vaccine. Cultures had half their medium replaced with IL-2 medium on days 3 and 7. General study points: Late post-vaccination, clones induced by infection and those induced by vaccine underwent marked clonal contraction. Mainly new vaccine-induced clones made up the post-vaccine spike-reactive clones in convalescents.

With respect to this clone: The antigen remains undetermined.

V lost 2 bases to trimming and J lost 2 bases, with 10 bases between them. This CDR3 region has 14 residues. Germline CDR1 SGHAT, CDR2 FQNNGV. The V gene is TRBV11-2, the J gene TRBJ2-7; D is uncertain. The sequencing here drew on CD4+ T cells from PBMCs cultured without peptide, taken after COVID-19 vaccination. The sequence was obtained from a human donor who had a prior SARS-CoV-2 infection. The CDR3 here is CASSLQVVAYEQYF. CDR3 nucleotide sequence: TGTGCCAGCAGCTTACAGGTAGTGGCCTACGAGCAGTACTTC.